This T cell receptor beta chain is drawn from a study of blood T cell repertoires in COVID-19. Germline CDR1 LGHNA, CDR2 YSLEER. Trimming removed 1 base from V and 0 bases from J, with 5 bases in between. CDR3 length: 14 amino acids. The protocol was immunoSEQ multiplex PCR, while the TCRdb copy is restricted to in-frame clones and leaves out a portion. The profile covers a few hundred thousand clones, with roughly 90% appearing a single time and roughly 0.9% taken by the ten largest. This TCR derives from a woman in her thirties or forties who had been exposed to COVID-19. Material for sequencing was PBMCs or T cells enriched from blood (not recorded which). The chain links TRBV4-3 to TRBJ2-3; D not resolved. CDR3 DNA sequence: TGCGCCAGCAGCCAAGCAACTAGCACAGATACGCAGTATTTT. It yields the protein CASSQATSTDTQYF.